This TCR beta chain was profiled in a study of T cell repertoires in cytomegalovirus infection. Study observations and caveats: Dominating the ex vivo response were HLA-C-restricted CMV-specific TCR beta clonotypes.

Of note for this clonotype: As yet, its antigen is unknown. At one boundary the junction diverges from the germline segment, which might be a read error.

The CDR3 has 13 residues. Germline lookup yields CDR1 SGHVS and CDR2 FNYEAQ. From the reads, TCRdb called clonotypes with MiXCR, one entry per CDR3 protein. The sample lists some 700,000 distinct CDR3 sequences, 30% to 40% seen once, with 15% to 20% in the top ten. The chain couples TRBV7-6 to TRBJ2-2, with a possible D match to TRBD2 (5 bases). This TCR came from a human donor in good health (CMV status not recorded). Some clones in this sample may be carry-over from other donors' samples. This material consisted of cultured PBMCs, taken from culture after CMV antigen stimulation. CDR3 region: CASSTWAHGELVF. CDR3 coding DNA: TGTGCCAGCAGCACCTGGGCCCATGGGGAGCTGGTTTTT.